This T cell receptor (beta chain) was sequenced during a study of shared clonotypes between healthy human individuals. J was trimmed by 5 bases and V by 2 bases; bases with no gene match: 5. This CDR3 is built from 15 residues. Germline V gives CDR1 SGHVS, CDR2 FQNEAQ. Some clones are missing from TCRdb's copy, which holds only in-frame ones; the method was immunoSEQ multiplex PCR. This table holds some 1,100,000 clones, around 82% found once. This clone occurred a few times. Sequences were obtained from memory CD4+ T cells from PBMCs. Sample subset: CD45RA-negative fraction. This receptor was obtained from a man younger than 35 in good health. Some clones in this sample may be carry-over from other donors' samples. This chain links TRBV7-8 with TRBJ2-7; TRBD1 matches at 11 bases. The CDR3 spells CASSLTRTGGNEQYF. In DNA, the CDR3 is TGTGCCAGCAGCTTAACTCGGACAGGGGGCAACGAGCAGTACTTC.